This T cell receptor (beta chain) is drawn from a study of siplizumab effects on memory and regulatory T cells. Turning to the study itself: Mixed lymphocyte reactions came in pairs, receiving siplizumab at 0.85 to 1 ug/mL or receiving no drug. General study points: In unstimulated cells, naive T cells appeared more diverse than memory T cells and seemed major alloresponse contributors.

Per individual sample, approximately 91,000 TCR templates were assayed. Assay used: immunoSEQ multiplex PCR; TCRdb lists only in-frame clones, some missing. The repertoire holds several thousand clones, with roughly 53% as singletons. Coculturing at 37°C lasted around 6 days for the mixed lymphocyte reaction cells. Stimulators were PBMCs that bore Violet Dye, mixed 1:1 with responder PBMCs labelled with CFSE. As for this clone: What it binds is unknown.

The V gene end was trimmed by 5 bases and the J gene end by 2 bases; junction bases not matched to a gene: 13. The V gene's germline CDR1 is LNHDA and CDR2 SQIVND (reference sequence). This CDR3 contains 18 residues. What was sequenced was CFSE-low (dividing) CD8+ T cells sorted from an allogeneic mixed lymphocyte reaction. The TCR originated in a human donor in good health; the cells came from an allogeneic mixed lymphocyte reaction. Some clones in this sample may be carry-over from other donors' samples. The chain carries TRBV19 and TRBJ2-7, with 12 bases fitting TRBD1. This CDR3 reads CASSYGTGGAAGPYEQYF. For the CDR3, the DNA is TGTGCCAGTAGTTACGGGACAGGGGGCGCCGCGGGCCCCTACGAGCAGTACTTC. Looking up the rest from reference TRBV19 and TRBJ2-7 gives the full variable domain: DGGITQSPKYLFRKEGQNVTLSCEQNLNHDAMYWYRQDPGQGLRLIYYSQIVNDFQKGDIAEGYSVSREKKESFPLTVTSAQKNPTAFYLCASSYGTGGAAGPYEQYFGPGTRLTVT.